This TCR beta chain was profiled in a study of T cell responses to AZD1222 COVID-19 vaccine (dated by TCRdb to the early 2020s). Looking at the study overall: AZD1222 recipients with second doses at about 4 weeks or about 12 weeks were pooled, because spike-specific TCR depth and breadth did not differ between schedules. A total of 233 trial participants underwent TCR sequencing, of whom some 210 received two doses of AZD1222 and some 26 received two doses of the MenACWY control vaccine. Trial participants were enrolled into age subgroups of 18-55, 56-69 and 70-plus years, which contained roughly 150, 30 and 60 TCR-sequenced participants, respectively.

The time point label corresponds to: baseline before first vaccination. The vaccinee samples were drawn from two UK trials, COV001 and COV002, one of which was a single-blind randomized controlled phase 2/3 trial testing AZD1222 (ChAdOx1 nCoV-19) in healthy adults. For TCRbeta chain sequencing, PBMC samples were collected from trial participants at day 0 and at day 28 after the second dose. The investigation overall reported the following: Participants were mostly white British and included more females than males, and it was suggested by the authors that clonal diversity may have been underestimated. Reportedly, close to half of the unique spike-specific TCRs recognized epitopes lying outside the regions that are mutated in the B.1.351 and B.1.1.7 variants. The 56-69-year group was small, and its depth increase did not reach significance, likely because of low power. CD4 TCRs associated with the vaccine covered the entire spike protein, and the dominant responses were in regions 160-218 and 743-854. After two AZD1222 doses, spike-specific TCR breadth and depth were significantly higher than at day 0 and than in MenACWY recipients. Because no day 14 peak-response samples were available, the repertoires could be characterized only after the peak T cell response. Conclusions about previously exposed vaccinees were limited because only six AZD1222 recipients were SARS-CoV-2 seropositive at baseline.

The CDR3 regions of human TCRbeta chains were analyzed by immunosequencing. On the study's bioinformatics: Repertoire TCRs were checked for matches against a reference library of SARS-CoV-2-specific TCRs that had been generated using the MIRA antigen-specificity platform. Breadth was defined as the fraction of unique TCRs that were SARS-CoV-2-associated. Depth was defined as the fraction of total T cells that were SARS-CoV-2-associated. Using the MIRA data, every spike-specific TCR was mapped to the spike region that the TCR reacted to and assigned to either a CD4 or a CD8 class. Log10-transformed breadth and depth values were compared by one-way ANOVA with Sidak's multiple comparisons tests. Sourced from immuneACCESS, this table was stored by TCRdb with only in-frame sequences that have V and J called. A share of the clones is absent; for the studies checked, an unresolved V gene accounts for under half, and the remainder has no known explanation. V, J and clone size were drawn from that table, and D and trimming were deduced from the DNA. Within this sample are 95,000 to 150,000 clones, with 86% of them counted one time only. The ten largest clones add up to approximately 8.1% of the sample.

The V and J ends are trimmed by 7 bases and 0 bases, leaving 10 bases between them. Measured from the cysteine to the phenylalanine, the CDR3 is 14 residues long. The kept DNA is CDR3 alone, 42 bases in frame from the first base. Based on the germline V gene (reference sequence), the CDR1 and CDR2 sequences are LNHDA and SQIVND. On this clone: Its target antigen remains unknown. Base-call qualities are not available, and no considerably larger clone is one nucleotide away.

This sequence uses TRBV19 and TRBJ1-3, with the D gene call left open. This material consisted of peripheral blood, taken on day 0 of AZD1222 vaccination. The receptor's source is an adult in good health. The bases read TGTGCCAGTACGCGCACCGGCTCTGGAAACACCATATATTTT. Its translation is CASTRTGSGNTIYF.